Each of the 29 T cell receptor beta chains below was sequenced from the same sample in a study of T-cell reconstitution after alpha-beta-depleted transplantation in children. The TCRbeta library incorporated unique molecular identifiers. TCRdb ran MiXCR on the PCR reads and lists one entry per CDR3 protein. The sample yields some 500,000 distinct CDR3 sequences, around 20% seen once. Here the sequenced sample was PBMCs from the stem cell graft donor, taken from the stem cell graft. The receptors come from a human donor who donated a stem cell graft to a child with acute lymphoblastic leukemia.

This clonotype was picked up a small number of times. This chain uses TRBV29-1 with TRBJ2-7; D gene unclear. Trimming removed 2 bases from V and 7 bases from J, with 12 bases in between. The CDR3 is made up of 12 amino acids. The germline V gene encodes CDR1 SQVTM and CDR2 ANQGSEA. The chain's CDR3 is CSVELPGGEQYF. DNA for the CDR3: TGCAGCGTTGAACTGCCAGGCGGTGAGCAGTACTTC.

This clonotype appeared a few times. The chain has TRBV7-2 and TRBJ1-2, with 8 bases lining up with TRBD1. Losses at the gene ends were 3 bases for V and 7 bases for J; bases not matched to a gene: 10. This CDR3 comprises 15 residues. The germline gives CDR1 SGHTA, CDR2 FQGNSA. Written as DNA, the CDR3 is TGTGCCAGCAGCTTCGACTTAGGGACAGGTGGTGGCTACACCTTC. As protein: CASSFDLGTGGGYTF.

This clonotype was detected only a few times. The chain employs TRBV7-8 and TRBJ2-7, with TRBD1 matching over 8 bases. The CDR3 is made up of 16 amino acids. Germline assignment: CDR1 SGHVS and CDR2 FQNEAQ. V was pared by 0 bases and J by 0 bases, with 4 bases of the junction left unmatched. The CDR3 protein is CASSLAGTGVSYEQYF. In DNA, the CDR3 is TGTGCCAGCAGCTTAGCGGGGACAGGCGTCTCCTACGAGCAGTACTTC.

The chain couples TRBV29-1 to TRBJ1-2; weak D call: TRBD1 (6 bases). CDR3 size: 13 residues. V was pared by 7 bases and J by 8 bases, with 20 bases between. From germline, CDR1 is SQVTM and CDR2 ANQGSEA. CDR3 coding DNA: TGCAGCGGCCAACAGGGAACGTCAGACGGCTACACCTTC. Translating it yields CSGQQGTSDGYTF.

This clonotype has only a few counts. The chain recombines TRBV6-5 with TRBJ1-1; TRBD1 might be the D (6 bases). CDR1 and CDR2 (germline): MNHEY, SVGAGI. V dropped 2 bases and J dropped 9 bases, with 10 bases sitting between them. The CDR3 totals 12 residues. The CDR3 coding sequence is TGTGCCAGCAGTTACCTCACAGGGAAAGCTTTCTTT. It yields the protein CASSYLTGKAFF.

In this sample, this clonotype turned up many times. V is TRBV2 and J is TRBJ1-1; TRBD1 might be the D (5 bases). Germline CDR1 reads SNHLY; CDR2 reads FYNNEI. This CDR3 region has 13 residues. The V and J ends lost 4 bases and 4 bases respectively, with 10 bases between them. CDR3 coding DNA: TGTGCCAGCAGTGGCGGGGGATCCACTGAAGCTTTCTTT. As protein: CASSGGGSTEAFF.

The V call is TRBV7-3, the J call TRBJ2-1, with 9 bases identical to TRBD1. CDR3 length equals 19 residues. The V and J ends lost 2 bases and 9 bases, in that order; junction bases with no gene match: 20. The germline V gene has CDR1 SGHTA and CDR2 FQGTGA. The CDR3 spells CASSLGGRLRTGDLGEQFF. The CDR3 region has the DNA TGTGCCAGCAGCTTAGGGGGGCGACTCCGGACAGGGGACCTGGGTGAGCAGTTCTTC. Full variable domain (missing parts from reference TRBV7-3 and TRBJ2-1): GAGVSQTPSNKVTEKGKYVELRCDPISGHTALYWYRQSLGQGPEFLIYFQGTGAADDSGLPNDRFFAVRPEGSVSTLKIQRTERGDSAVYLCASSLGGRLRTGDLGEQFFGPGTRLTVL.

This clonotype was found a few times. The J gene is TRBJ1-5, the V gene TRBV7-9; D gene ambiguous. V shed 6 bases and J shed 5 bases, with 11 bases lying between them. The CDR3 length is 13 residues. CDR1 and CDR2 from the germline V gene are SEHNR and FQNEAQ (reference sequence). In nucleotides, the CDR3 is TGTGCCAGCAGGGCCCGTCTAGATCAGCCCCAGCATTTT. Its protein is CASRARLDQPQHF.

This clonotype was picked up a small number of times. The V gene is TRBV7-2, the J gene TRBJ2-1; TRBD2 agrees at 10 bases. The CDR3 runs 14 residues. CDR1 and CDR2 (germline): SGHTA, FQGNSA. V was pared by 3 bases and J by 9 bases, with 5 bases of the junction left unmatched. CDR3 sequence reads: CASSLLAGAGEQFF. CDR3 DNA: TGTGCCAGCAGCTTGCTAGCGGGAGCTGGTGAGCAGTTCTTC.

V is TRBV27 and J is TRBJ1-2, with D tentatively TRBD1 (5 bases). CDR1 and CDR2 (germline): MNHEY, SMNVEV (reference sequence). V was shortened by 5 bases and J by 4 bases, with 20 bases between the two germline ends. The CDR3 is 16 residues long. CDR3 region: CASSRGSGVAAYGYTF. The CDR3 region has the DNA TGTGCCAGCAGTAGGGGTTCGGGCGTGGCAGCCTATGGCTACACCTTC.

V gene TRBV5-1 combines with J gene TRBJ2-1, with 11 bases that match TRBD2. The CDR3 has 18 residues. V shed 0 bases, J shed 6 bases, and the junction held 11 bases outside the gene matches. The germline gives CDR1 SGHRS, CDR2 YFSETQ. This CDR3 is CASSLDLLVAGGGNEQFF. The CDR3 nucleotides are TGCGCCAGCAGCTTGGACCTCTTAGTAGCGGGAGGGGGCAATGAGCAGTTCTTC.

Concerning this clonotype: With a much larger clone just one base away, this may be a read error. The rearrangement uses TRBV5-1 and TRBJ2-1, with TRBD1 as a possible D gene (5 bases). CDR1 is SGHRS, CDR2 YFSETQ, per germline. The ends were cut back, 3 bases at V and 4 bases at J, with 11 bases in the middle. CDR3 length: 14 amino acids. CDR3 sequence: CASSWEQVYNEQFF. For the CDR3, the DNA is TGCGCCAGCAGCTGGGAACAGGTGTACAATGAGCAGTTCTTC.

The chain employs TRBV7-6 and TRBJ1-3, with D possibly matching TRBD1 (5 bases). The CDR3 has 14 residues. CDR1 is SGHVS and CDR2 is FNYEAQ in the germline V gene. V was clipped by 5 bases and J by 8 bases, with 16 bases between them. CDR3 nucleotides: TGTGCCAGCAGCCCGGACAAGGCGATAGACACCATATATTTT. It yields the protein CASSPDKAIDTIYF.

The V call is TRBV20-1, the J call TRBJ2-1; 14 bases are a match to TRBD2. Germline V gene data show CDR1 as DFQATT and CDR2 as SNEGSKA (reference sequence). The CDR3 extends over 20 amino acids. V trimming: 2 bases; J trimming: 3 bases; junction bases outside the gene matches: 15. This CDR3 is CSARSQKGLAGGPRYNEQFF. As DNA, the CDR3 is TGCAGTGCTAGATCCCAAAAAGGACTAGCGGGAGGCCCTCGCTACAATGAGCAGTTCTTC.

The chain employs TRBV19 and TRBJ2-1, with TRBD2 matching 13 bases. V lost 6 bases to trimming and J lost 4 bases; unmatched junction nucleotides: 3. Germline assignment: CDR1 LNHDA and CDR2 SQIVND (reference sequence). The CDR3 contains 15 residues. The CDR3 bases are TGTGCCAGTAGCCGACTAGCGGGAGGATACAATGAGCAGTTCTTC. It is translated as CASSRLAGGYNEQFF.

The chain combines TRBV6-1 with TRBJ1-1, with D possibly being TRBD1 (5 bases). This CDR3 is 14 amino acids long. The V and J ends lost 6 bases and 3 bases respectively, with 14 bases between them. Germline loops: CDR1 MNHNS, CDR2 SASEGT. The CDR3 reads CASRSLDRYTEAFF. CDR3 coding DNA: TGTGCCAGCAGATCCCTTGACAGATACACTGAAGCTTTCTTT.

The chain combines TRBV27 with TRBJ1-5; 7 bases align to TRBD1. Per germline, CDR1 MNHEY and CDR2 SMNVEV (reference sequence). V trimming: 3 bases; J trimming: 9 bases; junction bases outside the gene matches: 8. The CDR3 contains 14 residues. CDR3 sequence (DNA): TGTGCCAGCAGTTTCACAGGGGCGATTCCGCCCCAGCATTTT. Protein sequence: CASSFTGAIPPQHF.

This clonotype has more than one count but fewer than ten. CDR3 sequence reads: CASSPRSGSPYNEQFF. The CDR3 coding sequence is TGTGCCAGCTCACCTAGGTCCGGGTCCCCGTACAATGAGCAGTTCTTC. The V and J genes are TRBV18 and TRBJ2-1; D remains unclear. CDR3 length: 16 amino acids. V was clipped by 3 bases and J by 4 bases, with 16 bases between them. Germline V gives CDR1 KGHSH, CDR2 LQKENI.

This CDR3 reads CASSGLKLNSPSYEQYF. CDR3 coding DNA: TGTGCCAGCAGCGGCTTGAAGTTGAACTCTCCCTCCTACGAGCAGTACTTC. The chain uses TRBV25-1 and TRBJ2-7; D is unclear. Per germline, CDR1 MGHDK and CDR2 SYGVNS. V gave up 6 bases and J gave up 0 bases, with 21 bases separating them. The CDR3 is 17 residues long.

This clonotype was counted a few times. V and J are TRBV7-2 and TRBJ2-1; TRBD2 matches at 8 bases. CDR3 size: 16 residues. CDR1 is SGHTA and CDR2 is FQGNSA in the germline V gene. V was clipped by 2 bases and J by 7 bases; unmatched bases: 10. CDR3 sequence: CASSLRGGRSQNEQFF. The CDR3 bases are TGTGCCAGCAGCTTACGTGGCGGGAGGTCCCAAAATGAGCAGTTCTTC.

The V and J genes are TRBV5-1 and TRBJ1-1; possibly TRBD1 for D (5 bases). Trimming left V 3 bases short and J 3 bases short, with 9 bases between. CDR1 and CDR2 from the germline V gene are SGHRS and YFSETQ. The CDR3 is 13 amino acids. The CDR3 bases are TGCGCCAGCAGCTGGCAGGGATACACTGAAGCTTTCTTT. This gives the protein CASSWQGYTEAFF. Full variable domain (outside the CDR3, taken from reference TRBV5-1 and TRBJ1-1): KAGVTQTPRYLIKTRGQQVTLSCSPISGHRSVSWYQQTPGQGLQFLFEYFSETQRNKGNFPGRFSGRQFSNSRSEMNVSTLELGDSALYLCASSWQGYTEAFFGQGTRLTVV.

This chain links TRBV5-6 with TRBJ2-1; 11 nucleotides match TRBD2. The CDR3 runs 15 residues. Germline lookup yields CDR1 SGHDT and CDR2 YYEEEE. Trimming took 1 base from V and 9 from J; bases not matched to a gene: 6. Here the CDR3 reads CASSLITSGSPEQFF. The CDR3 DNA follows: TGTGCCAGCAGCTTGATAACTAGCGGGAGCCCTGAGCAGTTCTTC.

This clonotype occurred a few times. The V gene is TRBV5-1, the J gene TRBJ2-7; D remains unclear. This CDR3 is 14 amino acids long. V was cut by 0 bases and J by 3 bases, with 10 bases left in between. Germline CDR1 is SGHRS and CDR2 is YFSETQ. CDR3 nucleotide sequence: TGCGCCAGCAGCTTGGAGACCTTTGACTACGAGCAGTACTTC. Residues: CASSLETFDYEQYF.

This clonotype was found many times. The chain is built from TRBV20-1 and TRBJ2-4; a weak D match, TRBD2 (6 bases). The CDR3 spans 18 residues. Germline CDR1 is DFQATT and CDR2 is SNEGSKA (reference sequence). V was shortened by 0 bases and J by 0 bases, with 18 bases between the two germline ends. The CDR3 loop is CSARDGAPSGVAKNIQYF. Written as DNA, the CDR3 is TGCAGTGCTAGAGATGGGGCGCCCTCGGGAGTAGCCAAAAACATTCAGTACTTC.

This clonotype was observed a handful of times. The chain is built from TRBV3-1 and TRBJ2-1; D is perhaps TRBD2 (6 bases). CDR1 is LGHDT, CDR2 YNNKEL, per germline (reference sequence). Trimming removed 4 bases at V and 0 bases at J, with 13 bases between. This CDR3 is built from 16 residues. This CDR3 reads CASSPWDSLSYNEQFF. The DNA of the CDR3 is TGTGCCAGCAGCCCCTGGGACTCCCTCTCCTACAATGAGCAGTTCTTC.

The chain employs TRBV6-1 and TRBJ2-7; D perhaps matches TRBD2 (5 bases). The CDR3 length is 13 residues. The V gene lost 8 bases and the J gene lost 3 bases, with 14 bases spanning the gap. Per the germline V gene, CDR1 is MNHNS and CDR2 is SASEGT. CDR3 loop: CASSEGLYYEQYF. CDR3 sequence (DNA): TGTGCCAGCTCCGAGGGCCTTTACTACGAGCAGTACTTC.

This clonotype occurred a few times. This chain connects TRBV7-9 to TRBJ2-6; D unclear. The CDR3 loop spans 13 amino acids. The V and J ends lost 8 bases and 4 bases respectively, with 9 bases between them. Germline CDR1 reads SEHNR; CDR2 reads FQNEAQ (reference sequence). Here the CDR3 DNA reads TGTGCCAGCCGTAGGGCGGGGGCCAACGTCCTGACTTTC. Protein product: CASRRAGANVLTF.

The table lists this clonotype with a count of one. The chain has TRBV6-1 and TRBJ1-4, with D possibly TRBD1 on 5 matching bases. Trimming left V 7 bases short and J 4 bases short, with 13 bases between. This CDR3 is built from 14 residues. CDR1 and CDR2 (germline): MNHNS, SASEGT. CDR3 sequence reads: CASNHQGFNEKLFF. DNA for the CDR3: TGTGCCAGCAACCATCAGGGATTTAATGAAAAACTGTTTTTT.

This chain links TRBV4-1 with TRBJ1-4; D is undetermined. Per the germline V gene, CDR1 is MGHRA and CDR2 is YSYEKL. V was clipped by 0 bases and J by 8 bases, with 16 bases between them. The CDR3 totals 16 residues. CDR3 residues: CASSQEAPLAAEKLFF. The CDR3 coding sequence is TGCGCCAGCAGCCAAGAGGCTCCTTTGGCAGCGGAAAAACTGTTTTTT.